One sample yielded the 27 T cell receptor beta chains listed below, sequenced in a study of tumor and adjacent non-tumor tissue in lung cancer. The template was RNA from unsorted bulk tissue. More than 3 cm separated this lung sample from the edge of the tumor. The library came from three nested PCR rounds adapted from ARM-PCR protocols. TCRdb analysed the multiplex PCR reads with MiXCR anew, one entry per CDR3 protein. The sample contains some 70,000 distinct CDR3 sequences, about two thirds of which appear only once. Sequencing used distant non-tumor lung tissue. Receptors were obtained from a woman between 50 and 59 years old with non-small cell lung cancer.

As for this clonotype: A much larger clone lies one base from this, so it may be a read error. The chain is built from TRBV28 and TRBJ1-1; D unresolved. This CDR3 has 15 amino acids. The germline V gene encodes CDR1 MDHEN and CDR2 SYDVKM. V dropped 4 bases and J dropped 1 base, with 13 bases sitting between them. The CDR3, as DNA: TGTGCCAGCAGTTGGGCAGGTGTCAGGAACACTGAAGCTTTCTTT. Translating gives CASSWAGVRNTEAFF.

Points on this clonotype: At one end the junction does not follow the germline gene, possibly because of a read error. This rearrangement joins TRBV20-1 to TRBJ2-1; 12 positions match TRBD2. CDR1 is DFQATT and CDR2 is SNEGSKA in the germline V gene (reference sequence). The CDR3 totals 14 residues. The CDR3 DNA is TGCAGTGCTGCACCGGGACTAGCGGGCAGTGAGCAGTTTTTC. It yields the protein CSAAPGLAGSEQFF.

The rearrangement links TRBV11-2 to TRBJ2-2, with D possibly being TRBD1 (6 bases). The CDR3 sequence is 14 residues long. The germline gives CDR1 SGHAT, CDR2 FQNNGV. The V gene lost 5 bases and the J gene lost 15 bases, with 22 bases spanning the gap. The CDR3 protein is CASSKHWDTGDLFF. CDR3 bases: TGTGCCAGCAGCAAACACTGGGACACCGGGGATTTGTTTTTT.

For this clonotype: This likely comes from a read error, as the CDR3 has no conserved phenylalanine or tryptophan at its end. The rearrangement uses TRBV5-5 and TRBJ2-1; D gene uncertain. The germline CDR1 and CDR2 sequences are SGHKS and YYEKEE (reference sequence). This CDR3 region has 15 residues. V was trimmed by 4 bases and J by 9 bases, leaving 20 bases between them. CDR3 region: CASSVTPRMESEQFI. Here the CDR3 DNA reads TGTGCCAGCAGCGTAACTCCCAGGATGGAGAGTGAGCAGTTCATC.

This clonotype has at least ten counts. The chain joins TRBV11-2 to TRBJ2-6, with D perhaps matching TRBD1 (5 bases). CDR1 is SGHAT, CDR2 FQNNGV, per germline. Trimming pared 3 bases from V and 0 bases from J, leaving 12 bases between. This CDR3 spans 17 amino acids. The CDR3 DNA reads TGTGCCAGCAGCTTGACATACAGGAGCTCTGGGGCCAACGTCCTGACTTTC. Protein sequence: CASSLTYRSSGANVLTF.

This clonotype was detected ten times or more. The chain uses TRBV28 and TRBJ2-4, with D possibly TRBD2 on 6 matching bases. The CDR3 sequence is 15 residues long. Germline-derived CDR1 and CDR2 are MDHEN and SYDVKM. Trimming pared 5 bases from V and 0 bases from J, leaving 11 bases between. The chain's CDR3 is CASSVAELAKNIQYF. CDR3 DNA sequence: TGTGCCAGCAGTGTAGCGGAATTAGCCAAAAACATTCAGTACTTC.

About this clonotype: Mismatch with germline at one junction end may stem from a read error. The rearrangement uses TRBV7-2 and TRBJ2-7, with D possibly matching TRBD2 (6 bases). The CDR3 is 14 amino acids. Germline V gene sequence: CDR1 SGHTA, CDR2 FQGNSA. CDR3 residues: CASSSSGVLYGQYF. The CDR3 region has the DNA TGTGCCAGCAGCTCATCGGGAGTACTCTACGGGCAGTACTTC.

In the case of this clonotype: Germline and junction disagree at one end, which may indicate a read error. This chain links TRBV20-1 with TRBJ2-1; tentative D call: TRBD2 (5 bases). Germline values: CDR1 DFQATT, CDR2 SNEGSKA (reference sequence). This CDR3 comprises 14 residues. CDR3 nucleotides: TGCAATGCTAGAGTGGTGGGAGCGTACAATGAGCAGTTCTTC. This encodes CNARVVGAYNEQFF.

On this clonotype itself: It may be a read error: a sequence one base away is much more abundant. V gene TRBV6-2 or TRBV6-3 combines with J gene TRBJ2-4, with no clear D. From germline, CDR1 is MNHEY and CDR2 SVGEGT. This CDR3 has 13 amino acids. The V end was cut by 1 base, the J end by 7 bases, with 8 bases between. This chain's CDR3 is CASSYFSPNIQYF. For the CDR3, the DNA is TGTGCCAGCAGTTACTTTAGTCCGAACATTCAGTACTTC.

This clonotype has just a few counts. This may arise from a read error, as a much more abundant clone is one base away. J is TRBJ1-2 and V is TRBV6-5; D not resolved. This CDR3 has 13 residues. V dropped 2 bases and J dropped 4 bases, with 8 bases sitting between them. The germline V gene has CDR1 MNHEY and CDR2 SVGAGI. CDR3 amino acids: CASSYSRSYGYTF. Here the CDR3 DNA reads TGTGCCAGCAGTTACAGCAGGAGCTATGGCTACACCTTC.

A remark on this clonotype: At one boundary the junction diverges from the germline segment, which might be a read error. This sequence joins TRBV6-2 or TRBV6-3 and TRBJ1-1, with a tentative D call TRBD1 (6 bases). The CDR3 has 13 amino acids. Per the germline V gene, CDR1 is MNHEY and CDR2 is SVGEGT. The CDR3 loop reads CASSYSRGSEAFF. The CDR3 DNA follows: TGTGCTAGCAGTTACTCGAGGGGGAGTGAAGCTTTCTTT.

Details on this clonotype: A read error may be the cause here, since a much bigger clone is one base away. The chain combines TRBV28 with TRBJ2-7; D unclear. The length of the CDR3 is 15 residues. Germline V gene lookup returns CDR1 MDHEN and CDR2 SYDVKM. CDR3 loop: CASSPPGIGYDEEYF. CDR3 DNA: TGTGCCAGCAGTCCCCCAGGTATAGGGTACGACGAGGAGTACTTC.

In this sample, this clonotype turned up once. Written as DNA, the CDR3 is TGTGCCAGCAGCTTGATGGGAGGGACATATACGCAGTATTTT. It is translated as CASSLMGGTYTQYF. The chain uses TRBV11-2 and TRBJ2-3; D is perhaps TRBD2 (7 bases). CDR3 length: 14 residues. Germline V lookup: CDR1 SGHAT, CDR2 FQNNGV. V lost 3 bases and J 7 bases, leaving 14 bases between the germline ends.

About this clonotype: A much larger clone differs by one base, so this may be a read error. This chain joins TRBV5-4 and TRBJ1-6; D remains unclear. The V and J ends lost 0 bases and 6 bases respectively, with 4 bases between them. Germline CDR1 and CDR2: SGHNT and YYREEE (reference sequence). The CDR3 has 13 residues. CDR3 sequence (DNA): TGTGCCAGCAGCTTGGTTCTTAATTCACCCCTCCACTTT. Translated, it gives CASSLVLNSPLHF.

The chain links TRBV4-2 to TRBJ2-1; 10 bases fit TRBD2. CDR3 length equals 17 residues. Germline V CDR1 and CDR2: LGHNA, YNFKEQ. The CDR3: CVRNQDSASGSLYEQFF. In DNA form, the CDR3 reads TGTGTCAGGAACCAAGATTCGGCTAGCGGGAGTTTGTATGAGCAGTTCTTC.

This clonotype occurred a few times. The V call is TRBV25-1, the J call TRBJ2-7; D gene unclear. With 3 bases removed from V and 3 bases from J, the gap between germline ends came to 3 bases. This CDR3 comprises 11 residues. Germline loops: CDR1 MGHDK, CDR2 SYGVNS. CDR3 sequence reads: CASSDSYEQYF. The CDR3 DNA follows: TGTGCCAGCAGTGACAGCTACGAGCAGTACTTC.

This clonotype appeared many times. The J gene is TRBJ2-7, the V gene TRBV20-1; 13 nucleotides align to TRBD2. The CDR3 runs to 12 residues. The J segment lost 11 bases and the V segment lost 4 bases, leaving 5 bases of the junction unmatched. CDR1 and CDR2 from the germline V gene are DFQATT and SNEGSKA (reference sequence). The CDR3 loop is CSATGTSGMKYF. The CDR3 DNA reads TGCAGTGCTACCGGGACTAGCGGGATGAAGTACTTC.

On this clonotype itself: The junction departs from germline at one end; a sequencing error may be responsible. The V gene is TRBV6-1, the J gene TRBJ1-1, with a tentative D call TRBD1 (6 bases). Germline assignment: CDR1 MNHNS and CDR2 SASEGT. CDR3 length equals 15 residues. The CDR3 reads CANSGKQGMNSEAFF. CDR3 DNA sequence: TGTGCCAACAGTGGGAAACAGGGTATGAATAGTGAAGCTTTCTTT.

This clonotype has at least ten counts. The chain is built from TRBV5-4 and TRBJ2-1; 8 positions agree with TRBD2. The CDR3 runs 17 residues. Germline V CDR1 and CDR2: SGHNT, YYREEE (reference sequence). Germline trimming cut 3 bases from V and 3 bases from J; bases unmatched to any gene: 11. Here the CDR3 reads CASSSPLGSGSYNEQFF. For the CDR3, the DNA is TGTGCCAGCAGCTCTCCCCTGGGCAGCGGGAGCTACAATGAGCAGTTCTTC.

The sample holds a few counts of this clonotype. The chain carries TRBV7-2 and TRBJ1-3; tentative D call: TRBD1 (5 bases). CDR3 size: 15 residues. The germline V and J ends were trimmed by 3 bases and 0 bases, with 9 bases remaining between them. CDR1 and CDR2 from the germline V gene are SGHTA and FQGNSA. This CDR3 is CASSFGGYSGNTIYF. Written as DNA, the CDR3 is TGTGCCAGCAGCTTCGGGGGGTACTCTGGAAACACCATATATTTT.

A note on this clonotype: Because it lacks the conserved phenylalanine or tryptophan at the end, this CDR3 is likely a read error. The limits of the CDR3 on the DNA are not certain, so only TCRdb's listed CDR3 is given. The rearrangement joins TRBV11-2 to TRBJ2-5; the table names TRBD1, a call not compared with the DNA. Germline CDR1 SGHAT, CDR2 FQNNGV. 15 amino acids form the CDR3, both terminal residues included. The CDR3 reads CASSFMQQGGETLYL.

A remark on this clonotype: A much larger clone differs from this one at a single base, so this may be a read error. The chain employs TRBV10-3 and TRBJ1-3; no clear D. The CDR3 loop spans 13 amino acids. Germline loops: CDR1 ENHRY, CDR2 SYGVKD. The chain's CDR3 is CTISGGSGNTIYF. For the CDR3, the DNA is TGTACCATCAGTGGTGGGTCTGGAAACACCATATATTTT.

CDR3 loop: CSAILQGAITEAFF. The CDR3 nucleotides are TGCAGTGCTATATTACAGGGCGCAATCACTGAAGCTTTCTTT. The V call is TRBV20-1, the J call TRBJ1-1; a possible D gene is TRBD1 (6 bases). The CDR3 contains 14 residues. In germline, CDR1 is DFQATT, CDR2 SNEGSKA (reference sequence). V shed 4 bases and J shed 4 bases, with 16 bases lying between them.

As regards this clonotype: The CDR3 does not end in the conserved phenylalanine or tryptophan, so this is likely a read error. The DNA is left out, because the CDR3 cannot be placed on it with certainty; the CDR3 is given as TCRdb lists it. Here the CDR3 reads CPSSLAAGYEQSL. The chain employs TRBV11-2 and TRBJ2-7; TRBD2, the D gene given by the table, was not confirmed from the DNA. The CDR3 region is 13 residues in length, termini included. CDR1 SGHAT and CDR2 FQNNGV come from the germline V gene.

This clonotype ranks as large (0.1 to 1%). The chain couples TRBV12-3 or TRBV12-4 to TRBJ2-5; D not certain. The CDR3 contains 13 residues. Trimming removed 2 bases from V and 2 bases from J, with 6 bases in between. The CDR3 coding sequence is TGTGCCAGCAGTTTATCACCACAAGAGACCCAGTACTTC. Protein product: CASSLSPQETQYF.

In the case of this clonotype: The junction shows a germline mismatch at one end, possibly a read error. This chain uses TRBV5-6 with TRBJ2-5; no firm D call. This CDR3 is 15 amino acids long. Germline CDR1 reads SGHDT; CDR2 reads YYEEEE. The CDR3 DNA is TGTGCCAGCAGCTCGTTACAGAGTTCCCAAGAGACCCAGTGCTTC. Residues: CASSSLQSSQETQCF.

This clonotype was picked up one time. A much bigger clone sits one base away, suggesting this may be a read error. The chain is built from TRBV12-3 or TRBV12-4 and TRBJ1-5; D is undetermined. The CDR3 loop spans 13 amino acids. V lost 7 bases, J lost 0 bases, and 7 bases lay in between. CDR3 DNA: TGTGCCAGCACCCTGCCTAGCAATCAGCCCCAGCATTTT. Protein sequence: CASTLPSNQPQHF.